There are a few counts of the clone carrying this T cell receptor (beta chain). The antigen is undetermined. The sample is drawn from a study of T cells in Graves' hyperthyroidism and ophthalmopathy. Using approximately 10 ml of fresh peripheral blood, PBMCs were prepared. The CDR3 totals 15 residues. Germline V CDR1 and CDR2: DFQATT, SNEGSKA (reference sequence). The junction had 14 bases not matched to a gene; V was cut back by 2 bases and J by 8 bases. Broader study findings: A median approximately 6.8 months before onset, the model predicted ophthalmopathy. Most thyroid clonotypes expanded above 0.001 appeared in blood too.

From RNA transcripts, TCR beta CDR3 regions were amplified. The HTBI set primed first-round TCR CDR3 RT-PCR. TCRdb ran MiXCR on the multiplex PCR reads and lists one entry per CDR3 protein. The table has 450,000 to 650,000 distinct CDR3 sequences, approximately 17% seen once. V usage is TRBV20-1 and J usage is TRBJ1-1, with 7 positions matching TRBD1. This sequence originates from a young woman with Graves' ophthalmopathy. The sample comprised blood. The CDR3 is CSARSLRQGIWEAFF. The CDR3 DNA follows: TGCAGTGCTAGATCATTAAGACAGGGTATATGGGAAGCTTTCTTT.